Below are 5 T cell receptor beta chains sequenced from a single sample in a study of blood T cell repertoires in COVID-19. The data were produced by immunoSEQ multiplex PCR, yet TCRdb's version contains in-frame clones alone and is incomplete. The sample contains about 200,000 clones, 84% of which appear only once. The sequencing sample was made of peripheral blood. These receptor sequences come from a human donor in a cohort sampled during active COVID-19.

The chain employs TRBV7-8 and TRBJ2-2, with a weak D call TRBD2 (6 bases). Trimming stripped 1 base from V and 4 bases from J, with 13 bases between. The CDR3 loop spans 16 amino acids. CDR1 and CDR2 from the germline V gene are SGHVS and FQNEAQ. CDR3 protein: CASSLVGTRLTGELFF. The DNA for the CDR3 is TGTGCCAGCAGCTTAGTGGGGACTCGACTCACCGGGGAGCTGTTTTTT.

CDR3 protein: CASSLGRGVVQPQHF. The CDR3, as DNA: TGTGCCAGCAGTTTAGGCAGGGGGGTGGTTCAGCCCCAGCATTTT. The rearrangement links TRBV28 to TRBJ1-5, with 7 bases that match TRBD1. This CDR3 is built from 15 residues. V trimming: 2 bases; J trimming: 6 bases; junction bases outside the gene matches: 7. Germline-derived CDR1 and CDR2 are MDHEN and SYDVKM.

The genes are TRBV24-1 and TRBJ2-2; no firm D call. Germline V gene lookup returns CDR1 KGHDR and CDR2 SFDVKD. CDR3 size: 11 residues. V was pared by 9 bases and J by 5 bases, with 6 bases between. CDR3 sequence: CATPQTGELFF. In DNA form, the CDR3 reads TGTGCCACCCCTCAGACCGGGGAGCTGTTTTTT.

Only one count was recorded for this clone. The chain joins TRBV21-1 to TRBJ2-1; TRBD2 is taken as the D call from the table, unchecked against the DNA. TRBV21-1 is marked as a pseudogene. The CDR3 totals 15 residues. The CDR3 sequence is CASSKPLAGYNEQFF. The CDR3 DNA reads TGTGCCAGCAGCAAGCCCCTAGCGGGATACAATGAGCAGTTCTTC.

This chain uses TRBV24-1 with TRBJ2-1; TRBD1 aligns across 9 bases. The CDR3 consists of 17 residues. In germline, CDR1 is KGHDR, CDR2 SFDVKD. V was clipped by 7 bases and J by 1 base; unmatched bases: 10. CDR3 DNA: TGTGCCACCAGCCCGGGACAGGGACTTCGGTCCTACAATGAGCAGTTCTTC. This encodes CATSPGQGLRSYNEQFF.